This TCR beta chain was captured by sequencing in a study of CXCR3-negative and CXCR3-positive naive CD8 T cells. Overall study findings and caveats: Fresh PBMCs were used in most assays, and CXCR3 expression partially decreased after cryopreservation.

The CDR3 spans 15 residues. CDR1 SGHVS and CDR2 FNYEAQ come from the germline V gene. The authors made the TRB cDNA libraries by 5' RACE using UMI labels. TCRdb reprocessed the 5' RACE reads, keeping one entry per CDR3 protein, no DNA. The sample's table shows about 40,000 distinct CDR3 sequences. To note about this clonotype: Antigen unknown.

Material: memory CD8+ T cells from blood. The source is a human donor in good health. Some clones in this sample may be carry-over from other donors' samples. The rearrangement uses TRBV7-6 and TRBJ2-5; absent DNA, TCRdb's TRBD1 call cannot be checked. CDR3 sequence: CASSLAGGNRETQYF.